These T cell receptor beta chains were read from a single sample in a study of radiotherapy plus CTLA-4 blockade in lung cancer. Libraries were prepared by immunoSEQ multiplex PCR; TCRdb keeps only in-frame clonotypes and omits some of them. The table shows approximately 38,000 clones, with 86% occurring only once. Sample: peripheral blood, taken from a patient treated with radiotherapy plus ipilimumab. These receptors originate from a human donor with non-small cell lung cancer whose response to radiotherapy plus ipilimumab could not be evaluated. The CDR3 runs from the conserved cysteine through the conserved F or W. A D gene is named only where the DNA matches it firmly. Expanded clones are given a class, and other clones once, few, many or no size at all.

v_gene: TRBV6-6; len: 16; d_gene: TRBD2; j_gene: TRBJ2-3; abundance: -; CDR3nt: TGTGCCAGCAGATTGGGACTAGCGGGAGGGGGAGATACGCAGTATTTT; CDR3aa: CASRLGLAGGGDTQYF
v_gene: TRBV5-1; len: 14; d_gene: -; j_gene: TRBJ2-5; abundance: -; CDR3nt: TGCGCCAGCAATGGCGGGGCGAGATCTGAGACCCAGTACTTC; CDR3aa: CASNGGARSETQYF
v_gene: TRBV5-1; len: 15; d_gene: TRBD2; j_gene: TRBJ2-1; abundance: -; CDR3nt: TGCGCCAGCAGCACACTAGCGGGGGGGCCTTATGAGCAGTTCTTC; CDR3aa: CASSTLAGGPYEQFF
v_gene: TRBV6-5; len: 15; d_gene: -; j_gene: TRBJ2-7; abundance: -; CDR3nt: TGTGCCAGCAGTCCTCCTGGCAGGGCAGCCTACGAGCAGTACTTC; CDR3aa: CASSPPGRAAYEQYF
v_gene: TRBV19; len: 12; d_gene: -; j_gene: TRBJ1-1; abundance: -; CDR3nt: TGTGCCAGTAGTACCAGGAACACTGAAGCTTTCTTT; CDR3aa: CASSTRNTEAFF
v_gene: TRBV5-4; len: 14; d_gene: -; j_gene: TRBJ2-5; abundance: -; CDR3nt: TGTGCCAGCAGCGCGACAGGTGTAGGAGAGACCCAGTACTTC; CDR3aa: CASSATGVGETQYF
v_gene: TRBV5-6; len: 14; d_gene: TRBD2; j_gene: TRBJ2-1; abundance: -; CDR3nt: TGTGCCAGCATCTCGGCGGGAGGGCTGAATGAGCAGTTCTTC; CDR3aa: CASISAGGLNEQFF
v_gene: TRBV5-1; len: 16; d_gene: TRBD2; j_gene: TRBJ2-5; abundance: -; CDR3nt: TGCGCCAGCAGCTTGGTCGGGAGGATCGCCGCGGAGACCCAGTACTTC; CDR3aa: CASSLVGRIAAETQYF
v_gene: TRBV6-5; len: 14; d_gene: -; j_gene: TRBJ2-5; abundance: medium-sized; CDR3nt: TGTGCCAGCGGATACCTACAGGTGGGAGAGACCCAGTACTTC; CDR3aa: CASGYLQVGETQYF
v_gene: TRBV19; len: 16; d_gene: -; j_gene: TRBJ1-3; abundance: few; CDR3nt: TGTGCCAGTCGGACCGCCTCGGGGAGTTTATCGAACACCATATATTTT; CDR3aa: CASRTASGSLSNTIYF
v_gene: TRBV19; len: 15; d_gene: TRBD1; j_gene: TRBJ1-3; abundance: -; CDR3nt: TGTGCCAGTAGAGAGGGGACAGGGGCTGGAAACACCATATATTTT; CDR3aa: CASREGTGAGNTIYF
v_gene: TRBV2; len: 14; d_gene: TRBD1; j_gene: TRBJ1-6; abundance: -; CDR3nt: TGTGCCAGCCGACAGGGGGCTAATAATTCACCCCTCCACTTT; CDR3aa: CASRQGANNSPLHF
v_gene: TRBV19; len: 15; d_gene: -; j_gene: TRBJ1-2; abundance: -; CDR3nt: TGTGCCAGTAGTATCGCCAGAACGTCTAACTATGGCTACACCTTC; CDR3aa: CASSIARTSNYGYTF
v_gene: TRBV19; len: 13; d_gene: -; j_gene: TRBJ2-1; abundance: -; CDR3nt: TGTGCCAGTAGGGGTAGCGTTTACAATGAGCAGTTCTTC; CDR3aa: CASRGSVYNEQFF
v_gene: TRBV6-5; len: 12; d_gene: -; j_gene: TRBJ1-2; abundance: -; CDR3nt: TGTGCCAGCAGTACAGGGAACTATGGCTACACCTTC; CDR3aa: CASSTGNYGYTF
v_gene: TRBV6-6; len: 15; d_gene: TRBD1; j_gene: TRBJ1-1; abundance: few; CDR3nt: TGTGCCAGCAGCCCGACAGGGCCCGTGGACACTGAAGCTTTCTTT; CDR3aa: CASSPTGPVDTEAFF
v_gene: TRBV19; len: 15; d_gene: -; j_gene: TRBJ2-3; abundance: -; CDR3nt: TGTGCCAGTAGTATCCGACTGAGTGAGTCTGGTACGCAGTATTTT; CDR3aa: CASSIRLSESGTQYF
v_gene: TRBV5-4; len: 13; d_gene: TRBD2; j_gene: TRBJ2-5; abundance: -; CDR3nt: TGTGCCAGCAGCACGGGGGGGCGGGAGACCCAGTACTTC; CDR3aa: CASSTGGRETQYF
v_gene: TRBV28; len: 13; d_gene: -; j_gene: TRBJ2-5; abundance: -; CDR3nt: TGTGCCAGCAGTTTAGCCGGGTCGGAGACCCAGTACTTC; CDR3aa: CASSLAGSETQYF
v_gene: TRBV6-5; len: 14; d_gene: -; j_gene: TRBJ2-1; abundance: once; CDR3nt: TGTGCCAGCAGAGCGGGTAGCTCCTACAATGAGCAGTTCTTC; CDR3aa: CASRAGSSYNEQFF
v_gene: TRBV5-5; len: 13; d_gene: -; j_gene: TRBJ1-2; abundance: -; CDR3nt: TGTGCCAGCAGGCTGCGGGGGCGCGATGGCTACACCTTC; CDR3aa: CASRLRGRDGYTF
v_gene: TRBV18; len: 15; d_gene: TRBD2; j_gene: TRBJ2-1; abundance: -; CDR3nt: TGTGCCAGCTCACCGCTAGCGGGAGTAAACAATGAGCAGTTCTTC; CDR3aa: CASSPLAGVNNEQFF
v_gene: TRBV5-6; len: 15; d_gene: -; j_gene: TRBJ1-2; abundance: -; CDR3nt: TGTGCCAGCAGCCCTGGCGGCGCCGGAAACTATGGCTACACCTTC; CDR3aa: CASSPGGAGNYGYTF
v_gene: TRBV28; len: 11; d_gene: TRBD1; j_gene: TRBJ1-4; abundance: -; CDR3nt: TGTGCCAGCAGGGGACAGACCACTAGGTTTTTT; CDR3aa: CASRGQTTRFF
v_gene: TRBV5-1; len: 14; d_gene: -; j_gene: TRBJ2-7; abundance: -; CDR3nt: TGCGCCAGCAGCCCCCCCTCGCGGTCCTACGAGCAGTACTTC; CDR3aa: CASSPPSRSYEQYF
v_gene: TRBV11-3; len: 15; d_gene: TRBD2; j_gene: TRBJ2-1; abundance: -; CDR3nt: TGTGCCAGCAGCTTAGTTAGCGGGAGTGTAGGTGAGCAGTTCTTC; CDR3aa: CASSLVSGSVGEQFF
v_gene: TRBV29-1; len: 14; d_gene: TRBD2; j_gene: TRBJ2-7; abundance: -; CDR3nt: TGCAGCGTTGAGGGACTAGCGGACACCTACGAGCAGTACTTC; CDR3aa: CSVEGLADTYEQYF
v_gene: TRBV28; len: 16; d_gene: -; j_gene: TRBJ1-5; abundance: -; CDR3nt: TGTGCCAGCAGCCGCCCGGGAGGGGGGAAGGATCAGCCCCAGCATTTT; CDR3aa: CASSRPGGGKDQPQHF
v_gene: TRBV28; len: 15; d_gene: TRBD1; j_gene: TRBJ2-2; abundance: -; CDR3nt: TGTGCCAGCACTTTCCGGGACAGAGACACCGGGGAGCTGTTTTTT; CDR3aa: CASTFRDRDTGELFF
v_gene: TRBV4-3; len: 16; d_gene: -; j_gene: TRBJ1-6; abundance: few; CDR3nt: TGCGCCAGCAGCCCGGAGTTGAGTCTCGGTAATTCACCCCTCCACTTT; CDR3aa: CASSPELSLGNSPLHF
v_gene: TRBV7-3; len: 15; d_gene: -; j_gene: TRBJ1-3; abundance: -; CDR3nt: TGTGCCAGCAGCGAACAGGGTAGGTCTGGAAACACCATATATTTT; CDR3aa: CASSEQGRSGNTIYF
v_gene: TRBV7-2; len: 14; d_gene: -; j_gene: TRBJ2-7; abundance: -; CDR3nt: TGTGCCAGCAGCTTACCGACACAACGCTACGAGCAGTACTTC; CDR3aa: CASSLPTQRYEQYF
v_gene: TRBV15; len: 14; d_gene: TRBD2; j_gene: TRBJ2-1; abundance: once; CDR3nt: TGTGCCACCACGAGCGGGGGGGCCCACAATGAGCAGTTCTTC; CDR3aa: CATTSGGAHNEQFF
v_gene: TRBV2; len: 14; d_gene: -; j_gene: TRBJ1-2; abundance: -; CDR3nt: TGTGCCAGCAGCGCACAGGGTACCAACTATGGCTACACCTTC; CDR3aa: CASSAQGTNYGYTF
v_gene: TRBV13; len: 14; d_gene: -; j_gene: TRBJ2-7; abundance: -; CDR3nt: TGTGCCAGCAGCTTAGGATCCTTAGGGAGCGAGCAGTACTTC; CDR3aa: CASSLGSLGSEQYF
v_gene: TRBV4-2; len: 15; d_gene: TRBD2; j_gene: TRBJ2-1; abundance: -; CDR3nt: TGTGCCAGCAGCCAAGAGGAAGGCGGGAGTCTAGAGCAGTTCTTC; CDR3aa: CASSQEEGGSLEQFF
v_gene: TRBV14; len: 15; d_gene: -; j_gene: TRBJ2-2; abundance: -; CDR3nt: TGTGCCAGCAGTCAATTACAGAAGAACACCGGGGAGCTGTTTTTT; CDR3aa: CASSQLQKNTGELFF